This TCR beta chain was captured by sequencing in a study of post-analysis software for immune sequencing data. Study-wide findings and caveats: TRBV5-6, TRBV5-1 and TRBV20-1 were among roughly five TRBV segments more frequent in patients than controls.

Of note for this clonotype: Its antigen is as yet unknown.

This CDR3 contains 14 residues. CDR1 and CDR2 from the germline V gene are SGHTA and FQGNSA. The V end was cut by 2 bases, the J end by 2 bases, with 10 bases between. Sequencing libraries made from TCR beta cDNA carried unique molecular identifiers. The authors obtained approximately 540,000 cDNA molecules from approximately 1 to 10 million T cells. One entry per CDR3 protein, called by TCRdb with MiXCR from the PCR reads. The sample lists about 400,000 distinct CDR3 sequences, less than 35% occurring once. The receptor comes from a girl aged 5-17 years with multiple sclerosis. Sequenced material: blood. V is TRBV7-2 and J is TRBJ2-7, with unresolved D. DNA of the CDR3: TGTGCCAGCAGCTTATCACGGCAGACCTACGAGCAGTACTTC. It encodes CASSLSRQTYEQYF.